These T cell receptor beta chains were read from a single sample in a study of control samples from healthy donors and cancer patients. Clones were sequenced by immunoSEQ multiplex PCR, and TCRdb holds only the in-frame ones, with some missing. The sample lists 73,000 or so clones; about 90% were seen once. What was sequenced was blood. These receptors were obtained from a woman aged 45 to 65 in good health. CDR3s include the opening cysteine and the closing phenylalanine or tryptophan. Fields, in order: CDR3 length, J gene, V gene, clone size, D gene, CDR3 protein, CDR3 DNA. The D gene is left open where the match is weak. Not all rows give a size; the values are once, few, many and, for expanded clones, a class.

12 | TRBJ2-5 | TRBV29-1 | once | . | CSVRAFQETQYF | TGCAGCGTGCGGGCTTTCCAAGAGACCCAGTACTTC
12 | TRBJ2-1 | TRBV29-1 | . | . | CSVESGRREQFF | TGCAGCGTTGAATCGGGGAGGCGTGAGCAGTTCTTC
15 | TRBJ2-7 | TRBV24-1 | . | . | CATSDGGLGRDEQYF | TGTGCCACCAGTGATGGGGGACTGGGACGGGACGAGCAGTACTTC
13 | TRBJ1-5 | TRBV20-1 | . | . | CSASAGGGQPQHF | TGCAGTGCTAGTGCGGGTGGCGGTCAGCCCCAGCATTTT
15 | TRBJ2-5 | TRBV19 | . | . | CASSRGGSGQETQYF | TGTGCCAGTAGCCGAGGAGGCAGCGGCCAAGAGACCCAGTACTTC
15 | TRBJ1-4 | TRBV11-1 | . | . | CASSGPGTRNEKLFF | TGTGCCAGCAGCGGTCCCGGGACCCGGAATGAAAAACTGTTTTTT
14 | TRBJ2-2 | TRBV10-1 | . | TRBD1 | CASSAGQVPWELFF | TGCGCCAGCAGCGCGGGACAGGTTCCCTGGGAGCTGTTTTTT
14 | TRBJ1-3 | TRBV5-1 | . | . | CASSGDGPGNTIYF | TGCGCCAGCAGCGGGGACGGACCTGGAAACACCATATATTTT
14 | TRBJ2-7 | TRBV6-1 | . | . | CASSEWSGGDEQYF | TGTGCCAGCAGTGAATGGTCTGGAGGCGACGAGCAGTACTTC
15 | TRBJ2-7 | TRBV7-9 | . | TRBD1 | CASSLYPGTGNEQYF | TGTGCCAGCAGCTTATATCCCGGGACAGGCAACGAGCAGTACTTC
13 | TRBJ1-2 | TRBV30 | few | . | CACSGGGFYGYTF | TGTGCCTGCTCGGGGGGGGGCTTCTATGGCTACACCTTC
13 | TRBJ2-7 | TRBV10-3 | . | . | CAIRQGSSYEQYF | TGTGCCATCAGGCAAGGGAGCTCCTACGAGCAGTACTTC
14 | TRBJ2-3 | TRBV13 | . | . | CASSPEGRTDTQYF | TGTGCCAGCAGTCCCGAAGGGCGCACAGATACGCAGTATTTT
12 | TRBJ2-1 | TRBV5-4 | . | . | CASSLDDGEQFF | TGTGCCAGCAGCTTGGACGACGGAGAGCAGTTCTTC
15 | TRBJ2-1 | TRBV6-1 | . | . | CASSEAGGSYNEQFF | TGTGCCAGCAGTGAAGCGGGAGGCTCCTACAATGAGCAGTTCTTC
18 | TRBJ2-3 | TRBV27 | . | . | CASSLEGPNRAHTDTQYF | TGTGCCAGCAGTTTAGAAGGTCCGAACAGGGCCCACACAGATACGCAGTATTTT
14 | TRBJ2-1 | TRBV6-5 | . | TRBD2 | CAGGLAGENNEQFF | TGTGCCGGCGGACTAGCGGGAGAGAACAATGAGCAGTTCTTC
15 | TRBJ1-6 | TRBV28 | . | TRBD1 | CASTRDRVGNSPLHF | TGTGCCAGCACCAGGGACAGGGTTGGTAATTCACCCCTCCACTTT
13 | TRBJ1-5 | TRBV7-3 | . | . | CASSVHQGQPQHF | TGTGCCAGCAGCGTACATCAGGGCCAGCCCCAGCATTTT
15 | TRBJ2-7 | TRBV28 | once | TRBD1 | CASSPPGRGLYEQYF | TGTGCCAGCAGTCCACCCGGCAGGGGGCTCTACGAGCAGTACTTC
10 | TRBJ1-1 | TRBV24-1 | . | . | CATSDSEAFF | TGTGCCACCAGTGATTCGGAAGCTTTCTTT
15 | TRBJ2-2 | TRBV6-4 | . | TRBD2 | CASSETSGNTGELFF | TGTGCCAGCAGTGAGACTAGCGGGAACACCGGGGAGCTGTTTTTT
18 | TRBJ2-1 | TRBV24-1 | . | TRBD2 | CATIPTSGIARQCNEQFF | TGTGCCACCATCCCGACTAGCGGGATTGCTCGACAATGCAATGAGCAGTTCTTC
16 | TRBJ1-5 | TRBV10-3 | once | . | CAISESSFRGNQPQHF | TGTGCCATCAGTGAGTCTTCATTCCGCGGGAATCAGCCCCAGCATTTT
13 | TRBJ2-3 | TRBV2 | . | . | CASSLNPTDTQYF | TGTGCCAGCAGTCTGAACCCTACAGATACGCAGTATTTT
14 | TRBJ1-1 | TRBV28 | . | . | CASSLRATHTEAFF | TGTGCCAGCAGTTTAAGGGCCACACACACTGAAGCTTTCTTT
13 | TRBJ1-4 | TRBV7-8 | . | . | CASSSDSEEKLFF | TGTGCCAGCAGCTCTGACAGTGAAGAAAAACTGTTTTTT
15 | TRBJ1-1 | TRBV4-1 | . | TRBD1 | CASSRDRGGDTEAFF | TGCGCCAGCAGCCGGGACAGGGGGGGAGACACTGAAGCTTTCTTT
17 | TRBJ2-7 | TRBV27 | . | . | CASSLGSGLNLNYEQYF | TGTGCCAGCAGTTTAGGATCTGGCCTAAACTTAAACTACGAGCAGTACTTC
15 | TRBJ2-5 | TRBV21-1 | . | . | CASEPDRGDAETQYF | TGTGCCAGCGAACCTGACAGGGGAGATGCTGAGACCCAGTACTTC
15 | TRBJ2-3 | TRBV7-3 | . | . | CASSLTPDGTDTQYF | TGTGCCAGCAGCTTAACCCCGGATGGCACAGATACGCAGTATTTT
13 | TRBJ1-2 | TRBV18 | . | TRBD1 | CASSETGEYGYTF | TGTGCCAGCTCCGAGACAGGGGAGTATGGCTACACCTTC
12 | TRBJ2-5 | TRBV3-1/TRBV3-2 | . | . | CASSPNGETQYF | TGTGCCAGCAGCCCTAATGGCGAGACCCAGTACTTC
14 | TRBJ2-5 | TRBV3-1/TRBV3-2 | . | . | CASSQDLGAGTQYF | TGTGCCAGCAGCCAAGATCTCGGGGCAGGGACCCAGTACTTC
18 | TRBJ1-2 | TRBV4-1 | . | TRBD1 | CASSPSHWGTVAGYGYTF | TGCGCCAGCAGCCCCTCGCATTGGGGGACAGTCGCGGGCTATGGCTACACCTTC
14 | TRBJ2-7 | TRBV13 | . | . | CASSLAAGPHEQYF | TGTGCCAGCAGCTTAGCGGCAGGGCCCCACGAGCAGTACTTC
15 | TRBJ2-5 | TRBV11-2 | . | . | CASSLERGWQETQYF | TGTGCCAGCAGCTTAGAAAGGGGATGGCAAGAGACCCAGTACTTC
14 | TRBJ1-5 | TRBV10-3 | . | TRBD1 | CAISGTGNNQPQHF | TGTGCCATCAGTGGGACAGGGAACAATCAGCCCCAGCATTTT
13 | TRBJ1-4 | TRBV5-4 | . | . | CASSEEGTEKLFF | TGTGCCAGCAGCGAAGAGGGGACAGAAAAACTGTTTTTT
13 | TRBJ1-1 | TRBV12-3/TRBV12-4 | . | . | CASSLLMNTEAFF | TGTGCCAGCAGCCTTCTAATGAACACTGAAGCTTTCTTT
12 | TRBJ1-2 | TRBV5-8 | . | . | CASRPEIYGYTF | TGTGCCTCTAGGCCAGAGATCTATGGCTACACCTTC
14 | TRBJ2-1 | TRBV15 | once | . | CATSRDLADNEQFF | TGTGCCACCAGCAGAGATCTGGCAGACAATGAGCAGTTCTTC
12 | TRBJ1-2 | TRBV7-2 | . | . | CASSSLGNGYTF | TGTGCCAGCAGCTCGCTAGGGAATGGCTACACCTTC
13 | TRBJ2-7 | TRBV9 | . | . | CASSGTPPYEQYF | TGTGCCAGCAGCGGGACACCGCCCTACGAGCAGTACTTC
12 | TRBJ1-1 | TRBV3-1/TRBV3-2 | . | . | CASSYQNTEAFF | TGTGCCAGCAGCTACCAGAACACTGAAGCTTTCTTT
12 | TRBJ2-1 | TRBV5-1 | . | . | CASSPGRGEQFF | TGCGCCAGCAGCCCGGGCAGGGGCGAGCAGTTCTTC
16 | TRBJ1-4 | TRBV7-9 | . | TRBD1 | CASSKDGTGGREKLFF | TGTGCCAGCAGCAAAGACGGGACAGGGGGCAGAGAAAAACTGTTTTTT
17 | TRBJ2-5 | TRBV2 | . | TRBD1 | CASSEGTQGAMEETQYF | TGTGCCAGCAGTGAGGGGACACAGGGGGCGATGGAAGAGACCCAGTACTTC
14 | TRBJ2-7 | TRBV5-1 | . | . | CASSLGRSSYEQYF | TGCGCCAGCAGCTTAGGACGGAGCTCCTACGAGCAGTACTTC